Included here is one T cell receptor beta chain sequence, with context. Its antigen remains unknown. TCR beta cDNA was generated via 5'RACE template switching incorporating UMIs. TCRdb reprocessed the 5' RACE reads and reports one entry per CDR3 protein, with no DNA. In total, the table holds approximately 550,000 distinct CDR3 sequences. This sample stems from a study of T cells expressing NK-cell markers. In the study overall: Of eight sequenced donors, seven were HCMV-seropositive and one HCMV-seronegative. Study-wide results and caveats: Also leading the CD3+CD56-NKG2C+ fraction in a handful of donors were these clonotypes. Of CD8+ T cells, 1.0-7.0% belonged to dominant NKG2C+ clonotypes in six donors.

This CDR3 has 14 residues. The germline gives CDR1 SGHRS, CDR2 YFSETQ. The chain uses TRBV5-1 and TRBJ2-5; without DNA, the TCRdb call of TRBD2 cannot be checked. Sequenced material: blood T cells: a sorted CD56 or NKG2C T cell subset, CD4+ or CD8+ T cells, or bulk PBMC T cells (not recorded which). The TCR comes from a man between 18 and 29 years old in good health. The CDR3 sequence is CASSLATSVETQYF.